This T cell receptor beta chain was sequenced in a study of T cells in Graves' hyperthyroidism and ophthalmopathy. From RNA transcripts, TCR beta CDR3 regions were amplified. Primed by the HTBI set, a first-round RT-PCR was run on the TCR CDR3. TCRdb called the multiplex PCR reads again in MiXCR, with one record for every CDR3 protein. The sample gives around 620,000 distinct CDR3 sequences, 14% of which show up once; roughly 6.9% is in the top ten. CDR1 MNHEY and CDR2 SMNVEV come from the germline V gene (reference sequence). Trimming shortened V by 5 bases and J by 5 bases, and 9 bases separated the two germline ends. The CDR3 is 13 residues long. This clonotype has ten or more counts.

The receptor was isolated from a woman between 18 and 30 years old with Graves' ophthalmopathy. The rearrangement links TRBV27 to TRBJ1-4; perhaps TRBD1 as D (5 bases). Sequences were obtained from blood. CDR3 in DNA: TGTGCCAGCAGTGAAAGACAGAATGAAAAACTGTTTTTT. It yields the protein CASSERQNEKLFF. Looking up the rest from reference TRBV27 and TRBJ1-4 gives the full variable domain: EAQVTQNPRYLITVTGKKLTVTCSQNMNHEYMSWYRQDPGLGLRQIYYSMNVEVTDKGDVPEGYKVSRKEKRNFPLILESPSPNQTSLYFCASSERQNEKLFFGSGTQLSVL.